This T cell receptor beta chain is from a study of CD8+CD57+ T cells in acquired aplastic anemia. Both TCR beta VDJ combination and CDR3 sequence profiling were carried out. Genomic DNA was the template for this profiling. TCRdb re-called the reads through MiXCR, storing one row per CDR3 protein. This table has about 190,000 distinct CDR3 sequences, nearly 50% appearing once. Patients who underwent sequencing had shown CD8+CD57+ cell expansion by flow cytometry. On this clonotype itself: Germline and junction disagree at one end, which may indicate a read error.

The germline V gene encodes CDR1 DFQATT and CDR2 SNEGSKA (reference sequence). The CDR3 totals 13 residues. V is TRBV20-1 and J is TRBJ1-1; weak D call: TRBD1 (6 bases). Material: sorted CD4+, CD8+, or CD8+CD57+ T cells (not recorded which) from PBMCs. This TCR derives from a human donor with aplastic anemia. The CDR3, as DNA: TGCAGTGCTAGACAGGGGCTTAACACTGAAGCCTTCTTT. Translation: CSARQGLNTEAFF.